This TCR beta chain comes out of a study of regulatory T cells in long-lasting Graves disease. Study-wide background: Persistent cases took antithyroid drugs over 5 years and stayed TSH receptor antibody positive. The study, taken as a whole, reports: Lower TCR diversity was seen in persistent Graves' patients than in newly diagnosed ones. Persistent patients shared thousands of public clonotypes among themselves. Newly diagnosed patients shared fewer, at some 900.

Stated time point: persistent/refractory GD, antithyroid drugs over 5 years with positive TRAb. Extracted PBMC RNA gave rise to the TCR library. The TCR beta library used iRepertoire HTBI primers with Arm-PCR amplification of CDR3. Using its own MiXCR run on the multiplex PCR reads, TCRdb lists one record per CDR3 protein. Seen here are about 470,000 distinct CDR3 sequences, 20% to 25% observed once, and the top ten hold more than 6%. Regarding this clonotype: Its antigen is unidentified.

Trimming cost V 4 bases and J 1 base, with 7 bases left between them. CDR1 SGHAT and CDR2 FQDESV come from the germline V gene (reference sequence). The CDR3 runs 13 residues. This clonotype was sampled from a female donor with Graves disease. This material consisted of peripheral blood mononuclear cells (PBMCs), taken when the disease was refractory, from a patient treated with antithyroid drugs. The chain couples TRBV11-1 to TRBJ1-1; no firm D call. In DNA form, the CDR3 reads TGTGCCAGCAGCTCATCGGGGAACACTGAAGCTTTCTTT. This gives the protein CASSSSGNTEAFF.